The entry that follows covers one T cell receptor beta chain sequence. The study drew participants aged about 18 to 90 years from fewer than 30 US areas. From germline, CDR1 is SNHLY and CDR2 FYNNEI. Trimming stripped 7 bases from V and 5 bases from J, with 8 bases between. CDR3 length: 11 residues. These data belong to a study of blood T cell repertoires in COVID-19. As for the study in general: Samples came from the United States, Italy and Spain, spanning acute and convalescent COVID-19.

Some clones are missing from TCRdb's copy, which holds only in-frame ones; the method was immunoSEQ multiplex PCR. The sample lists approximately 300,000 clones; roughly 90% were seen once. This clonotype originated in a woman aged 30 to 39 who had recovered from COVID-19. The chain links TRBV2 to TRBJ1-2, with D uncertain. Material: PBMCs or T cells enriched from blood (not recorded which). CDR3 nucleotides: TGTGCCAGCACCCAACAGTATGGCTACACCTTC. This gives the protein CASTQQYGYTF. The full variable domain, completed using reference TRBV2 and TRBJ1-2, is EPEVTQTPSHQVTQMGQEVILRCVPISNHLYFYWYRQILGQKVEFLVSFYNNEISEKSEIFDDQFSVERPDGSNFTLKIRSTKLEDSAMYFCASTQQYGYTFGSGTRLTVV.